The 32 T cell receptor beta chains in this list originate from one sample, sequenced in a study of T cells after somatic rescue of genetic block. Clones were read by immunoSEQ multiplex PCR, and TCRdb kept only the in-frame ones, dropping some. The table lists 70,000 to 85,000 clones, approximately 91% of them singletons. Sequences were obtained from peripheral blood mononuclear cells (PBMCs). All receptors come from a man aged 30 to 39.

There are a few counts of this clone. This chain joins TRBV6-5 and TRBJ2-5; 8 bases align to TRBD1. There are 13 residues in the CDR3. Trimming took 6 bases from V and 5 from J; bases not matched to a gene: 5. The germline CDR1 and CDR2 sequences are MNHEY and SVGAGI. The CDR3 bases are TGTGCCAGCAGCCCGACAGGGGCTGAGACCCAGTACTTC. The encoded protein is CASSPTGAETQYF.

The genes are TRBV27 and TRBJ2-5; TRBD1 aligns across 7 bases. The DNA end favors TRBJ2-7, so the J call may be wrong. The CDR3 sequence is 13 residues long. CDR1 MNHEY and CDR2 SMNVEV come from the germline V gene (reference sequence). The CDR3 sequence: CASRPTGDREQYF. CDR3 sequence (DNA): TGTGCCAGCAGGCCAACAGGGGACCGCGAGCAGTACTTC.

CDR3 residues: CASSWRTGGTSYGYTF. CDR3 DNA sequence: TGTGCCAGCAGCTGGAGGACAGGCGGGACCTCTTATGGCTACACCTTC. V is TRBV7-2 and J is TRBJ1-2, with 7 bases aligning to TRBD1. CDR1 and CDR2 (germline): SGHTA, FQGNSA. The junction had 13 bases not matched to a gene; V was cut back by 4 bases and J by 5 bases. The CDR3 covers 16 residues.

The CDR3 nucleotides read TGCGCCAGCAGCAGCAAGCGACTAGCGGCTTCCTCCTACAATGAGCAGTTCTTC. It encodes CASSSKRLAASSYNEQFF. V and J are TRBV4-1 and TRBJ2-1; the match to TRBD2 covers 9 bases. CDR1 is MGHRA, CDR2 YSYEKL, per germline. Trimming cost V 5 bases and J 0 bases; bases outside gene matches: 11. The CDR3 loop spans 18 amino acids.

The rearrangement joins TRBV19 to TRBJ1-2, with unresolved D. Trimming left V 1 base short and J 3 bases short, with 12 bases between. Germline CDR1 is LNHDA and CDR2 is SQIVND (reference sequence). This CDR3 spans 15 amino acids. This CDR3 reads CASSIGPLEDYGYTF. CDR3 sequence (DNA): TGTGCCAGTAGTATAGGTCCACTGGAGGACTATGGCTACACCTTC.

This clone was counted a few times. The rearrangement uses TRBV2 and TRBJ1-5; 11 positions agree with TRBD1. J gave up 5 bases and V 8 bases, and 5 bases lay outside the gene matches. The germline gives CDR1 SNHLY, CDR2 FYNNEI. The CDR3 length is 14 residues. CDR3 nucleotide sequence: TGTGCCAGCGGGGACAGGGGGGTCGATCAGCCCCAGCATTTT. Its translation: CASGDRGVDQPQHF.

The chain carries TRBV7-6 and TRBJ1-6; D unresolved. V was clipped by 6 bases and J by 13 bases, with 19 bases between them. In germline, CDR1 is SGHVS, CDR2 FNYEAQ. The CDR3 loop spans 14 amino acids. CDR3 bases: TGTGCCAGCAGTCAAGAGGTGGGAGATAGGCCCCTCCACTTT. Translation gives CASSQEVGDRPLHF.

This chain links TRBV7-9 with TRBJ1-4; 8 bases match TRBD1. Trimming cost V 5 bases and J 8 bases; bases outside gene matches: 13. This CDR3 is 16 amino acids long. Germline V gene data show CDR1 as SEHNR and CDR2 as FQNEAQ (reference sequence). In DNA form, the CDR3 reads TGTGCCAGCAGCCGCCGGGACAGGCCTTTGGGGGAAAAACTGTTTTTT. Its translation is CASSRRDRPLGEKLFF.

The chain has TRBV4-1 and TRBJ2-7, with 8 bases that match TRBD2. V lost 1 base and J lost 3; bases outside the gene matches: 5. CDR3 length equals 15 residues. CDR1 is MGHRA and CDR2 is YSYEKL in the germline V gene. CDR3 bases: TGCGCCAGCAGCCAAGGGGCACTAGCGGACTACGAGCAGTACTTC. This gives the protein CASSQGALADYEQYF.

This rearrangement joins TRBV7-2 to TRBJ2-7; D gene ambiguous. The germline gives CDR1 SGHTA, CDR2 FQGNSA. This CDR3 is 12 amino acids long. V shed 4 bases and J shed 2 bases, with 6 bases lying between them. CDR3 in amino acids: CASSWVPYEQYF. CDR3 nucleotide sequence: TGTGCCAGCAGCTGGGTTCCCTACGAGCAGTACTTC. Together with reference TRBV7-2 and TRBJ2-7, the CDR3 gives the full variable domain: GAGVSQSPSNKVTEKGKDVELRCDPISGHTALYWYRQSLGQGLEFLIYFQGNSAPDKSGLPSDRFSAERTGGSVSTLTIQRTQQEDSAVYLCASSWVPYEQYFGPGTRLTVT.

The chain joins TRBV5-6 to TRBJ2-2; D ambiguous. The length of the CDR3 is 14 residues. CDR1 and CDR2 from the germline V gene are SGHDT and YYEEEE. V shed 4 bases and J shed 6 bases, with 13 bases lying between them. CDR3 sequence (DNA): TGTGCCAGCAGCCTGGGATTTAACTCCGGGGAGCTGTTTTTT. As protein: CASSLGFNSGELFF.

The chain uses TRBV7-2 and TRBJ2-1; 11 nucleotides align to TRBD2. The germline V gene has CDR1 SGHTA and CDR2 FQGNSA. The CDR3 extends over 15 amino acids. Losses at the gene ends were 5 bases for V and 2 bases for J; bases not matched to a gene: 2. Here the CDR3 DNA reads TGTGCCAGCAGCGGACTAGCGGGCCCCTACAATGAGCAGTTCTTC. It encodes CASSGLAGPYNEQFF. Full variable domain (rest looked up from reference TRBV7-2 and TRBJ2-1): GAGVSQSPSNKVTEKGKDVELRCDPISGHTALYWYRQSLGQGLEFLIYFQGNSAPDKSGLPSDRFSAERTGGSVSTLTIQRTQQEDSAVYLCASSGLAGPYNEQFFGPGTRLTVL.

The V and J genes are TRBV7-2 and TRBJ2-6; D is uncertain. The V end was cut by 6 bases, the J end by 0 bases, with 9 bases between. Germline V CDR1 and CDR2: SGHTA, FQGNSA. This CDR3 has 15 residues. CDR3 sequence reads: CASRPQSSGANVLTF. CDR3 bases: TGTGCCAGCAGACCGCAGAGCTCTGGGGCCAACGTCCTGACTTTC.

This sequence joins TRBV4-2 and TRBJ1-5; possible D gene TRBD1, 6 bases. The ends were cut back, 2 bases at V and 0 bases at J, with 11 bases in the middle. The CDR3 covers 16 residues. Germline values: CDR1 LGHNA, CDR2 YNFKEQ. The CDR3 region is CASSQLGQYSNQPQHF. DNA of the CDR3: TGTGCCAGCAGCCAACTCGGACAGTATAGCAATCAGCCCCAGCATTTT.

V and J are TRBV5-8 and TRBJ2-3; unclear D gene. This CDR3 contains 17 residues. Germline V CDR1 and CDR2: SGHTS, YDEGEE. Trimming shortened V by 0 bases and J by 0 bases, and 14 bases separated the two germline ends. The CDR3 DNA follows: TGTGCCAGCAGCTTGGAACGGAACACCCCTAGCACAGATACGCAGTATTTT. Its protein is CASSLERNTPSTDTQYF. Using reference TRBV5-8 and TRBJ2-3 for the parts outside the CDR3, the full variable domain is EAGVTQSPTHLIKTRGQQATLRCSPISGHTSVYWYQQALGLGLQFLLWYDEGEERNRGNFPPRFSGRQFPNYSSELNVNALELEDSALYLCASSLERNTPSTDTQYFGPGTRLTVL.

The chain has TRBV2 and TRBJ1-2; 10 bases are a match to TRBD1. The CDR3 has 15 residues. Germline V gives CDR1 SNHLY, CDR2 FYNNEI. V shed 4 bases and J 7 bases; nucleotides not matched to a gene: 9. CDR3 coding DNA: TGTGCCAGCAGTGTACAGACAGGGGGCCCCACTGGCTACACCTTC. It specifies CASSVQTGGPTGYTF. Together with reference TRBV2 and TRBJ1-2, the CDR3 gives the full variable domain: EPEVTQTPSHQVTQMGQEVILRCVPISNHLYFYWYRQILGQKVEFLVSFYNNEISEKSEIFDDQFSVERPDGSNFTLKIRSTKLEDSAMYFCASSVQTGGPTGYTFGSGTRLTVV.

The rearrangement joins TRBV6-1 to TRBJ2-3, with 9 nucleotides matching TRBD2. This CDR3 spans 14 amino acids. With V trimmed by 6 bases and J by 2 bases, 3 bases remained unmatched. CDR1 and CDR2 (germline): MNHNS, SASEGT. CDR3 coding DNA: TGTGCCAGCAGAGTAGCGGGGGCCACAGATACGCAGTATTTT. Its translation: CASRVAGATDTQYF.

This clone was recorded once. The rearrangement links TRBV7-9 to TRBJ2-3; D remains unclear. V lost 5 bases and J 0 bases, leaving 9 bases between the germline ends. The V gene's germline CDR1 is SEHNR and CDR2 FQNEAQ (reference sequence). The CDR3 contains 14 residues. The CDR3 DNA is TGTGCCAGCAGCCCGACCACTAGCACAGATACGCAGTATTTT. It yields the protein CASSPTTSTDTQYF.

CDR3 nucleotide sequence: TGTGCCAGCAGTTTCGGTTGGCAGAGGAACACCGGGGAGCTGTTTTTT. The encoded protein is CASSFGWQRNTGELFF. The rearrangement uses TRBV6-6 and TRBJ2-2; D not resolved. This CDR3 is 16 amino acids long. Trimming left V 4 bases short and J 1 base short, with 13 bases between. CDR1 is MNHNY, CDR2 SVGAGI, per germline (reference sequence).

V usage is TRBV28 and J usage is TRBJ1-4; 7 bases align to TRBD1. V was clipped by 5 bases and J by 7 bases; unmatched bases: 10. The CDR3 runs to 15 residues. Germline V gene data show CDR1 as MDHEN and CDR2 as SYDVKM. CDR3 in DNA: TGTGCCAGCAGTGGACACAGGGGCAGGGGTGAAAAACTGTTTTTT. Its protein is CASSGHRGRGEKLFF.

This chain joins TRBV2 and TRBJ1-1; TRBD1 matches 7 bases. The CDR3 contains 13 residues. In germline, CDR1 is SNHLY, CDR2 FYNNEI. V lost 7 bases and J lost 7; bases outside the gene matches: 9. This chain's CDR3 is CASIYGTAFEAFF. The CDR3 DNA reads TGTGCCAGCATCTATGGGACAGCTTTTGAAGCTTTCTTT.

In its sample, this clone was seen a few times. V gene TRBV19 combines with J gene TRBJ1-5, with no clear D. CDR3 length equals 12 residues. Trimming cost V 7 bases and J 7 bases, with 11 bases left between them. Germline-derived CDR1 and CDR2 are LNHDA and SQIVND (reference sequence). CDR3 sequence reads: CASIEVYQPQHF. CDR3 nucleotides: TGTGCCAGTATCGAGGTGTACCAGCCCCAGCATTTT. The whole variable domain, filled in from reference TRBV19 and TRBJ1-5, reads DGGITQSPKYLFRKEGQNVTLSCEQNLNHDAMYWYRQDPGQGLRLIYYSQIVNDFQKGDIAEGYSVSREKKESFPLTVTSAQKNPTAFYLCASIEVYQPQHFGDGTRLSIL.

This chain links TRBV11-2 with TRBJ1-2; the D is unclear. The germline V gene has CDR1 SGHAT and CDR2 FQNNGV. The CDR3 runs to 13 residues. V dropped 7 bases and J dropped 4 bases, with 13 bases sitting between them. In DNA form, the CDR3 reads TGTGCCAGCACCCTCGAGAGTAGCTATGGCTACACCTTC. Translated, it gives CASTLESSYGYTF.

This clone was counted a few times. The chain recombines TRBV5-1 with TRBJ2-3, with 8 bases fitting TRBD1. V dropped 4 bases and J dropped 4; count of bases not matched to a gene: 11. The germline V gene has CDR1 SGHRS and CDR2 YFSETQ. This CDR3 has 16 amino acids. CDR3: CASSERGQGASDTQYF. The CDR3 DNA is TGCGCCAGCAGCGAAAGGGGGCAGGGGGCATCAGATACGCAGTATTTT. The whole variable domain, filled in from reference TRBV5-1 and TRBJ2-3, reads KAGVTQTPRYLIKTRGQQVTLSCSPISGHRSVSWYQQTPGQGLQFLFEYFSETQRNKGNFPGRFSGRQFSNSRSEMNVSTLELGDSALYLCASSERGQGASDTQYFGPGTRLTVL.

The CDR3 sequence is CSVEGEEGASVEQYF. The CDR3 nucleotides read TGCAGCGTTGAGGGGGAGGAGGGGGCTTCGGTCGAGCAGTACTTC. The J gene is TRBJ2-7, the V gene TRBV29-1; maybe TRBD1 (7 bases). CDR1 SQVTM and CDR2 ANQGSEA come from the germline V gene. The V and J ends lost 3 bases and 6 bases respectively, with 21 bases between them. The CDR3 runs 15 residues.

Comment on this clone: At one boundary the junction diverges from the germline segment, which might be a read error. This rearrangement joins TRBV2 to TRBJ2-7, with D possibly being TRBD2 (6 bases). In germline, CDR1 is SNHLY, CDR2 FYNNEI. There are 12 residues in the CDR3. DNA of the CDR3: TGTGCCAGCAGTGAAGTGGTTTGGGTCGGGGGCTTC. It encodes CASSEVVWVGGF. The whole variable domain, remainder taken from reference TRBV2 and TRBJ2-7, is EPEVTQTPSHQVTQMGQEVILRCVPISNHLYFYWYRQILGQKVEFLVSFYNNEISEKSEIFDDQFSVERPDGSNFTLKIRSTKLEDSAMYFCASSEVVWVGGFGPGTRLTVT.

The table lists this clone with a count of one. This sequence joins TRBV19 and TRBJ2-4; D not certain. The CDR3 loop spans 11 amino acids. From germline, CDR1 is LNHDA and CDR2 SQIVND (reference sequence). Trimming shortened V by 6 bases and J by 8 bases, and 8 bases separated the two germline ends. The CDR3 bases are TGTGCCAGTAGATCGATCGACATTCAGTACTTC. Translated: CASRSIDIQYF.

The rearrangement joins TRBV27 to TRBJ2-3; no reliable D call. The germline V gene has CDR1 MNHEY and CDR2 SMNVEV (reference sequence). CDR3 size: 12 residues. V lost 5 bases and J 6 bases, leaving 9 bases between the germline ends. CDR3 region: CASSTGGDTQYF. The CDR3, as DNA: TGTGCCAGCAGTACCGGTGGGGATACGCAGTATTTT.

V usage is TRBV2 and J usage is TRBJ2-7, with 10 bases matching TRBD2. V lost 6 bases and J lost 2; bases outside the gene matches: 7. The germline CDR1 and CDR2 sequences are SNHLY and FYNNEI. This CDR3 is 15 amino acids long. Written as DNA, the CDR3 is TGTGCCAGCAGCGCAGGACTAGCGGCGACCTACGAGCAGTACTTC. Protein product: CASSAGLAATYEQYF.

This chain connects TRBV19 to TRBJ1-1; D gene ambiguous. Germline V gene data show CDR1 as LNHDA and CDR2 as SQIVND (reference sequence). The CDR3 consists of 10 residues. V shed 9 bases and J shed 8 bases, with 10 bases lying between them. CDR3: CASKHGEAFF. CDR3 bases: TGTGCCAGCAAACATGGGGAAGCTTTCTTT.

The chain is built from TRBV9 and TRBJ1-2; the D is unclear. The V gene's germline CDR1 is SGDLS and CDR2 YYNGEE. The CDR3 extends over 22 amino acids. The ends were cut back, 0 bases at V and 7 bases at J, with 37 bases in the middle. CDR3 sequence reads: CASSVASIEPEGSEGAISGYTF. The CDR3 DNA is TGTGCCAGCAGCGTAGCTTCTATAGAACCTGAAGGGTCGGAGGGAGCCATCTCTGGCTACACCTTC.

The chain couples TRBV5-1 to TRBJ2-3, with 12 bases aligning to TRBD2. This CDR3 has 19 residues. The V segment lost 5 bases and the J segment 5 bases; nucleotides outside the gene matches: 18. CDR1 SGHRS and CDR2 YFSETQ come from the germline V gene. The CDR3 sequence: CASRNGEGLAGSLGDTQYF. CDR3 nucleotide sequence: TGCGCCAGCAGGAATGGGGAAGGACTAGCGGGAAGTTTGGGAGATACGCAGTATTTT.